This T cell receptor beta chain was recorded in a study of cytomegalovirus exposure and HLA in healthy donors. Overall study results and limits: One variant, a missense change in DCLRE1C, was linked in a later analysis to TCR beta V- and J-gene trimming. TCR beta V segments were, for the most part, productive about 87% or about 30% of the time in an earlier analysis. In vitro checks showed that a few CMV-associated chains really do target CMV antigens.

Donors consisted of healthy bone marrow donors. It was with 60 Vbeta and 13 Jbeta primers that the PCR ran. TCRdb's copy holds only in-frame clones and misses some; the assay was immunoSEQ multiplex PCR. This table has some 240,000 clones, 80% to 95% appearing once. Of note for this clone: Its specificity is unknown.

The sample taken for sequencing was PBMCs. The TCR comes from a girl aged 2 to 10 in good health and CMV-seronegative.

The CDR3 nucleotides read TGCGCCAGCAGCGTGACAGGGGTTCCCTACGAGCAGTACTTC. Its protein product is CASSVTGVPYEQYF. The genes are TRBV5-1 and TRBJ2-7; 8 bases are a match to TRBD1. This CDR3 has 14 amino acids. CDR1 is SGHRS and CDR2 is YFSETQ in the germline V gene. Trimming removed 4 bases from V and 2 bases from J; junction bases left unmatched: 5.